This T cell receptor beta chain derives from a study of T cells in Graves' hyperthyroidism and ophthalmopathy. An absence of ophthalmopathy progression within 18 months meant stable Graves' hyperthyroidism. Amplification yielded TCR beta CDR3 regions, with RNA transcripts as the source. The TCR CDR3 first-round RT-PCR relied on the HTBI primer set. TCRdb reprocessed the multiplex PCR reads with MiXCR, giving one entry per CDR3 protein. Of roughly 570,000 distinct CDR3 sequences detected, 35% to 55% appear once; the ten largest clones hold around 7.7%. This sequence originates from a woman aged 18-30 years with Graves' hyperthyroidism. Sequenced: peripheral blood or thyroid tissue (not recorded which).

The CDR3 loop reads CSARVQGTNEKLFF. In nucleotides, the CDR3 is TGCAGTGCTAGAGTACAGGGAACTAATGAAAAACTGTTTTTT. This sequence joins TRBV20-1 and TRBJ1-4, with a possible D match to TRBD1 (6 bases). Trimming shortened V by 1 base and J by 1 base, and 7 bases separated the two germline ends. Germline V gene data show CDR1 as DFQATT and CDR2 as SNEGSKA (reference sequence). CDR3 length: 14 amino acids.